Below are 21 T cell receptor beta chains sequenced from a single sample in a study of T cell responses to AZD1222 COVID-19 vaccine. The method was immunoSEQ multiplex PCR; TCRdb's version includes in-frame clones alone and lacks a portion of them. The sample lists about 150,000 clones, less than 95% occurring once. The sample in question was peripheral blood, obtained on day 0 of AZD1222 vaccination. Receptors were obtained from an adult in good health.

The rearrangement uses TRBV6-1 and TRBJ1-6, with D possibly matching TRBD1 (6 bases). V shed 0 bases and J shed 0 bases, with 12 bases lying between them. Germline lookup yields CDR1 MNHNS and CDR2 SASEGT. The CDR3 totals 18 residues. The CDR3 coding sequence is TGTGCCAGCAGTGAAGCGCTACAGGGCGGCTCCTATAATTCACCCCTCCACTTT. It is translated as CASSEALQGGSYNSPLHF.

V and J are TRBV7-8 and TRBJ2-3; possible D gene TRBD2, 6 bases. V was cut by 4 bases and J by 4 bases, with 15 bases left in between. Germline V gives CDR1 SGHVS, CDR2 FQNEAQ. The CDR3 length is 15 residues. Here the CDR3 reads CASSSRVGGADTQYF. The DNA of the CDR3 is TGTGCCAGCAGCTCCAGGGTCGGGGGTGCAGATACGCAGTATTTT.

The rearrangement links TRBV6-5 to TRBJ2-5; D possibly uses TRBD1 or TRBD2 (5 bases each). V lost 0 bases, J lost 5 bases, and 16 bases lay in between. The CDR3 sequence is 16 residues long. Germline lookup yields CDR1 MNHEY and CDR2 SVGAGI. CDR3 DNA: TGTGCCAGCAGTTACTCAGTCGGGACGCATGCGGAGACCCAGTACTTC. It encodes CASSYSVGTHAETQYF.

The chain recombines TRBV4-1 with TRBJ1-1; tentatively, D is TRBD1 (5 bases). Germline V lookup: CDR1 MGHRA, CDR2 YSYEKL. Trimming removed 1 base at V and 7 bases at J, with 10 bases between. This CDR3 is 13 amino acids long. CDR3 nucleotide sequence: TGCGCCAGCAGCCAAGGTGGGGCGGTTGAAGCTTTCTTT. It specifies CASSQGGAVEAFF.

This chain uses TRBV5-6 with TRBJ2-7; 11 bases align to TRBD2. The CDR3 is made up of 15 amino acids. The V gene's germline CDR1 is SGHDT and CDR2 YYEEEE. Trimming cost V 4 bases and J 1 base; bases outside gene matches: 4. The CDR3 nucleotides are TGTGCCAGCAGCGGACTAGCGGGCCGATCCTACGAGCAGTACGTC. Translated: CASSGLAGRSYEQYV.

The chain joins TRBV9 to TRBJ1-1; D gene unclear. Germline CDR1 SGDLS, CDR2 YYNGEE. CDR3 length equals 9 residues. The V end was cut by 9 bases, the J end by 4 bases, with 4 bases between. The CDR3 DNA is TGTGCCATAACCACTGAAGCTTTCTTT. It encodes CAITTEAFF.

This chain uses TRBV6-2 or TRBV6-3 with TRBJ2-3; D perhaps matches TRBD2 (6 bases). The germline V gene has CDR1 MNHEY and CDR2 SVGEGT. The CDR3 consists of 15 residues. V was trimmed by 2 bases and J by 6 bases, leaving 15 bases between them. CDR3 region: CASSYNGGSWDTQYF. The CDR3 DNA reads TGTGCCAGCAGTTACAATGGGGGGTCCTGGGATACGCAGTATTTT.

V is TRBV5-1 and J is TRBJ1-1, with D maybe TRBD1 (5 bases). CDR1 and CDR2 (germline): SGHRS, YFSETQ. CDR3 length equals 14 residues. Trimming removed 2 bases from V and 5 bases from J, with 13 bases in between. Here the CDR3 DNA reads TGCGCCAGCAGCTTACAGGACCCGGGGACTGAAGCTTTCTTT. It is translated as CASSLQDPGTEAFF.

The rearrangement uses TRBV24-1 and TRBJ2-1; a possible D gene is TRBD2 (6 bases). This CDR3 spans 14 amino acids. Germline V lookup: CDR1 KGHDR, CDR2 SFDVKD. V lost 7 bases, J lost 8 bases, and 17 bases lay in between. The CDR3: CATRRGGANDEQFF. For the CDR3, the DNA is TGTGCCACCAGGAGAGGCGGGGCTAACGATGAGCAGTTCTTC.

The chain couples TRBV12-3 or TRBV12-4 to TRBJ1-4, with D unresolved. Trimming stripped 5 bases from V and 8 bases from J, with 12 bases between. The CDR3 runs to 13 residues. CDR3 coding DNA: TGTGCCAGCAGTATTGGACTCGGCGAAAAACTGTTTTTT. This sequence encodes CASSIGLGEKLFF.

The chain links TRBV7-6 to TRBJ2-1, with 10 bases aligning to TRBD2. The germline V gene encodes CDR1 SGHVS and CDR2 FNYEAQ. V lost 4 bases, J lost 4 bases, and 4 bases stayed unmatched. This CDR3 region has 15 residues. The CDR3 is CASSSLAGDYNEQFF. CDR3 in DNA: TGTGCCAGCAGCTCCCTAGCGGGGGATTACAATGAGCAGTTCTTC.

The chain couples TRBV11-2 to TRBJ1-5, with D perhaps TRBD1 (6 bases). CDR1 and CDR2 from the germline V gene are SGHAT and FQNNGV. This CDR3 has 15 residues. Trimming took off 1 base at V and 6 bases at J, with 13 bases between the two ends. CDR3 protein: CASSLGRGAGQPQHF. CDR3 coding DNA: TGTGCCAGCAGCTTAGGCAGGGGAGCGGGTCAGCCCCAGCATTTT.

The chain joins TRBV2 to TRBJ1-2; TRBD1 matches 8 bases. The CDR3 loop spans 13 amino acids. Trimming cost V 6 bases and J 6 bases; bases outside gene matches: 6. Germline-derived CDR1 and CDR2 are SNHLY and FYNNEI. The CDR3 here is CASRAGQVDGYTF. CDR3 sequence (DNA): TGTGCCAGCAGGGCGGGACAGGTTGATGGCTACACCTTC.

About this clone: The sample holds other DNA sequences that translate to the same CDR3. The rearrangement links TRBV6-1 to TRBJ1-2; D is perhaps TRBD1 (5 bases). V shed 1 base and J shed 2 bases, with 8 bases lying between them. The germline V gene has CDR1 MNHNS and CDR2 SASEGT. The CDR3 totals 14 residues. This CDR3 reads CASSEGGGNYGYTF. For the CDR3, the DNA is TGTGCCAGCAGTGAAGGGGGGGGAAACTATGGCTACACCTTC.

The chain carries TRBV19 and TRBJ2-1, with D unclear. This CDR3 is built from 15 residues. Trimming took off 1 base at V and 0 bases at J, with 7 bases between the two ends. Germline V gene sequence: CDR1 LNHDA, CDR2 SQIVND (reference sequence). The CDR3 here is CASSIATSSYNEQFF. DNA for the CDR3: TGTGCCAGTAGTATAGCGACGAGCTCCTACAATGAGCAGTTCTTC.

This rearrangement joins TRBV7-9 to TRBJ1-1; D is unclear. The CDR3 is 12 residues long. The germline V gene encodes CDR1 SEHNR and CDR2 FQNEAQ (reference sequence). Trimming shortened V by 5 bases and J by 7 bases, and 11 bases separated the two germline ends. CDR3 bases: TGTGCCAGCAGCACCCGGGCCAATGAAGCTTTCTTT. Amino acid sequence: CASSTRANEAFF.

The gene calls are TRBV5-1 and TRBJ1-6; TRBD1 agrees at 7 bases. Looked up from germline, CDR1 is SGHRS and CDR2 is YFSETQ. V shed 3 bases, J shed 6 bases, and the junction held 9 bases outside the gene matches. The CDR3 is made up of 16 amino acids. Here the CDR3 reads CASSSVYRGSNSPLHF. In nucleotides, the CDR3 is TGCGCCAGCAGCTCGGTTTACAGGGGTTCTAATTCACCCCTCCACTTT.

This rearrangement joins TRBV6-5 to TRBJ2-7; 8 bases map to TRBD2. The CDR3 is 15 amino acids. V trimming: 6 bases; J trimming: 3 bases; junction bases outside the gene matches: 10. Germline V gene data show CDR1 as MNHEY and CDR2 as SVGAGI. The CDR3 protein is CASSPRLASFYEQYV. In nucleotides, the CDR3 is TGTGCCAGCAGCCCCCGACTAGCGAGCTTCTACGAGCAGTACGTC.

V usage is TRBV30 and J usage is TRBJ1-2; 9 nucleotides agree with TRBD1. Germline CDR1 and CDR2: GTSNPN and SVGIG (reference sequence). The V gene end was trimmed by 4 bases and the J gene end by 8 bases; junction bases not matched to a gene: 11. The CDR3 is 14 amino acids. The CDR3 loop is CAWKLTGGAEGYTF. Here the CDR3 DNA reads TGTGCCTGGAAACTCACAGGGGGCGCGGAAGGCTACACCTTC.

J is TRBJ1-1 and V is TRBV7-8; D gene unclear. Trimming took off 4 bases at V and 1 base at J, with 13 bases between the two ends. This CDR3 has 15 amino acids. Germline CDR1 SGHVS, CDR2 FQNEAQ. The CDR3, as DNA: TGTGCCAGCAGCTCGATACCAGAGGAGAACACTGAAGCTTTCTTT. Its protein product is CASSSIPEENTEAFF.

V is TRBV3-1 (or the pseudogene TRBV3-2) and J is TRBJ2-5; 12 positions match TRBD1. CDR1 and CDR2 (germline): LGHDT, YNNKEL (reference sequence). This CDR3 contains 17 residues. V gave up 1 base and J gave up 5 bases; unmatched junction bases: 8. The CDR3 here is CASSQVGTGGRRETQYF. CDR3 bases: TGTGCCAGCAGCCAAGTAGGGACAGGGGGCCGGCGGGAGACCCAGTACTTC.